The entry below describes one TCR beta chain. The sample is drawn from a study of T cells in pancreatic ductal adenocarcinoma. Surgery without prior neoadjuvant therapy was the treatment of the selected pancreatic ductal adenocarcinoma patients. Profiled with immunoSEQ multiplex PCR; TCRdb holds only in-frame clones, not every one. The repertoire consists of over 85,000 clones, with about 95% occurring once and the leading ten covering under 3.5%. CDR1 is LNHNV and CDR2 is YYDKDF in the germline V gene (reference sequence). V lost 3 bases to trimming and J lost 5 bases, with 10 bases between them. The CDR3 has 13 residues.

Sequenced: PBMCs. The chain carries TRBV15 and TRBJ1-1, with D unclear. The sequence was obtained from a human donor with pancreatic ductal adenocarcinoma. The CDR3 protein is CATSRPPSTEAFF. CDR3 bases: TGTGCCACCAGCAGGCCCCCGAGTACTGAAGCTTTCTTT.